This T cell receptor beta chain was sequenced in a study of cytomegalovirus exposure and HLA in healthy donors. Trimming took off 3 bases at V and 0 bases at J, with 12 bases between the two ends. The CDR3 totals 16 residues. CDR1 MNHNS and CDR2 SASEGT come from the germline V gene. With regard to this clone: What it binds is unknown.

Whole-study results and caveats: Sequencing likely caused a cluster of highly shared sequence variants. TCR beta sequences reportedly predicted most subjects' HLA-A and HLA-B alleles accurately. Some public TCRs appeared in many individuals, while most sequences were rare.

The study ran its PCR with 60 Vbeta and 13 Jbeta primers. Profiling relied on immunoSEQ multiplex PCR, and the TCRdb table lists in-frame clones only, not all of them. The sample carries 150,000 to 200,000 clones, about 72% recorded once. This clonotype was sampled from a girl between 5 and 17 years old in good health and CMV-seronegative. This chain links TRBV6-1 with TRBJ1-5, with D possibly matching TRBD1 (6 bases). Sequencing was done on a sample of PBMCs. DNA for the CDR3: TGTGCCAGCAGTGAGGACAGCCGCTATAGCAATCAGCCCCAGCATTTT. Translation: CASSEDSRYSNQPQHF.